The present T cell receptor beta chain was sequenced within a study of T cell repertoires in cytomegalovirus infection. In the study overall: The study used recently identified HLA-C-restricted and well-studied HLA-B-restricted CMV epitopes. Both CMV infection and a matching HLA type were indicated by public TCR beta signatures.

About this clonotype: Its specificity is unknown.

From the reads, TCRdb called clonotypes with MiXCR, one entry per CDR3 protein. Of tens of thousands of distinct CDR3 sequences listed, roughly 20% are singletons. V shed 5 bases, J shed 7 bases, and the junction held 8 bases outside the gene matches. The CDR3 extends over 13 amino acids. From germline, CDR1 is SEHNR and CDR2 FQNEAQ (reference sequence). Study-wide results and limits: Ex vivo responses were dominated by HLA-C-restricted CMV-specific TCR beta clonotypes.

V usage is TRBV7-9 and J usage is TRBJ2-7; 7 bases map to TRBD1. The sequenced sample was CD8+ T cells from cultured PBMCs, obtained from culture after CMV antigen stimulation. This clonotype was sampled from a human donor in good health (CMV status not recorded). Some clones in this sample may be carry-over from other donors' samples. In DNA, the CDR3 is TGTGCCAGCAGCCCAGGGGGAACTTGGGAGCAGTACTTC. Translating gives CASSPGGTWEQYF.